This TCR beta chain was sequenced for a study of T cell responses to AZD1222 COVID-19 vaccine. Sequencing was performed with immunoSEQ multiplex PCR; in TCRdb, only in-frame clones are kept and a portion is missing. The sample lists more than 110,000 clones, 88% occurring once. Study findings and constraints: In the spike-specific TCR repertoire, nearly half reportedly target unmutated variant regions.

In its sample, this clone was seen a few times. Antigen specificity is unknown. V lost 0 bases to trimming and J lost 4 bases, with 13 bases between them. Germline V gives CDR1 SGHNT, CDR2 YYREEE (reference sequence). This CDR3 has 15 residues. The clonotype originates from an adult who received the AZD1222 COVID-19 vaccine. The chain couples TRBV5-4 to TRBJ1-2; weak D call: TRBD1 (5 bases). The sequencing used peripheral blood, collected 28 days after the second AZD1222 dose. DNA for the CDR3: TGTGCCAGCAGCTTGGATGGGCAGGGACCCTATGGCTACACCTTC. The encoded protein is CASSLDGQGPYGYTF.